The rows below give T cell receptor beta chains drawn from one sample of a study of blood T cell repertoires in COVID-19. Generated by immunoSEQ multiplex PCR, the TCRdb table keeps only in-frame clones and is missing some. Of about 130,000 clones listed, 90% were seen once; the top ten hold roughly 4.8%. Sample: peripheral blood. These receptors were collected from a man in his fifties or sixties with COVID-19, enrolled during active disease. The CDR3 runs from the conserved cysteine through the conserved F or W. The D gene is left open where the match is weak. Rows give clone size only sometimes, using once, few, many, or a class for an expanded clone.

cdr3_aa cdr3_nt v_call d_call clone_size j_call
CSASLRDRAKPGRSGANVLTF TGCAGCGCAAGCCTCCGGGACAGGGCTAAGCCTGGACGATCTGGGGCCAACGTCCTGACTTTC TRBV29-1 TRBD1 . TRBJ2-6
CASSRTGVAGELFF TGCGCCAGCAGCCGGACAGGAGTCGCCGGGGAGCTGTTTTTT TRBV5-1 TRBD1 . TRBJ2-2
CASSQVPRAGGNMGYTF TGTGCCAGCAGCCAAGTTCCACGGGCAGGGGGAAACATGGGCTACACCTTC TRBV3-1/TRBV3-2 TRBD1 once TRBJ1-2
CSVSGRGDTQYF TGCAGCGTTAGCGGGAGGGGGGATACGCAGTATTTT TRBV29-1 TRBD2 once TRBJ2-3
CASSLGQIPYGYTF TGCGCCAGCAGCTTGGGGCAGATCCCCTATGGCTACACCTTC TRBV5-1 . . TRBJ1-2
CASSKFNKSDGTSGRDNEQFF TGTGCCAGCAGCAAGTTTAATAAATCGGACGGGACTAGCGGGAGAGACAATGAGCAGTTCTTC TRBV21-1 . . TRBJ2-1
CASSQDSTAIEAFF TGTGCCAGCAGCCAAGATTCAACAGCCATCGAAGCTTTCTTT TRBV14 . once TRBJ1-1
CAISGDQGTDTQYF TGTGCCATCAGTGGAGACCAGGGCACAGATACGCAGTATTTT TRBV10-3 . few TRBJ2-3
CASSQTGNSNQPQHF TGCGCCAGCAGCCAAACAGGCAATAGCAATCAGCCCCAGCATTTT TRBV4-1 . . TRBJ1-5
CASSLTGMETGLNEQFF TGTGCCAGCAGCTTAACGGGTATGGAGACAGGGTTAAATGAGCAGTTCTTC TRBV7-3 TRBD1 . TRBJ2-1
CSVANTEAFF TGCAGCGTTGCTAACACTGAAGCTTTCTTT TRBV29-1 . . TRBJ1-1
CASSLVVSGTSKKQYF TGTGCCAGCAGTTTGGTCGTTTCCGGGACTAGTAAGAAGCAGTACTTC TRBV28 TRBD2 . TRBJ2-7
CASTPGLAGLREQFF TGTGCCAGTACACCGGGACTAGCGGGTTTGAGGGAGCAGTTCTTC TRBV3-1/TRBV3-2 TRBD2 . TRBJ2-1
CASSLGPGNSGNTIYF TGTGCCAGCAGCTTAGGTCCAGGGAACTCTGGAAACACCATATATTTT TRBV7-3 . . TRBJ1-3
CSVRGSSYTDTQYF TGCAGCGTTCGTGGGAGTTCGTACACAGATACGCAGTATTTT TRBV29-1 . . TRBJ2-3
CASTPGGDRSANEQFF TGTGCCAGCACCCCTGGGGGGGATAGGTCTGCAAATGAGCAGTTCTTC TRBV28 TRBD2 . TRBJ2-1
CAWSVEWGQGASYNEQFF TGTGCCTGGAGTGTAGAGTGGGGGCAGGGGGCCTCCTACAATGAGCAGTTCTTC TRBV30 TRBD1 . TRBJ2-1
CASSLGGTGTFYGYTF TGCGCCAGCAGCTTGGGAGGGACAGGTACCTTCTATGGCTACACCTTC TRBV5-1 TRBD1 once TRBJ1-2
CASSHVGLSTDTQYF TGTGCCAGCAGCCATGTCGGACTGAGCACAGATACGCAGTATTTT TRBV7-9 . . TRBJ2-3
CATEGGDGYTF TGTGCCACCGAGGGAGGGGATGGCTACACCTTC TRBV19 . . TRBJ1-2
CASSFLLRDRDYNEQFF TGTGCCAGCAGCTTCTTGCTCAGGGACAGAGATTACAATGAGCAGTTCTTC TRBV5-6 TRBD1 . TRBJ2-1
CATRRGTGGYEAFF TGTGCCACTAGGAGGGGGACAGGGGGGTATGAAGCTTTCTTT TRBV6-5 TRBD1 . TRBJ1-1
CASSPPGQGFYEQYF TGCGCCAGCAGCCCCCCGGGACAGGGGTTCTACGAGCAGTACTTC TRBV5-1 TRBD1 . TRBJ2-7
CAWSATGTRVSKQYF TGTGCCTGGAGTGCGACCGGGACTAGGGTGTCGAAGCAGTACTTC TRBV30 TRBD2 . TRBJ2-7
CASSAQGAGTGELFF TGTGCCAGCAGCGCGCAGGGGGCTGGTACCGGGGAGCTGTTTTTT TRBV5-4 TRBD1 . TRBJ2-2
CAISPGHTNYGYTF TGTGCCATCAGCCCGGGACATACTAACTATGGCTACACCTTC TRBV10-3 . once TRBJ1-2
CATSRGGILGNQPQHF TGTGCCACCAGCAGAGGGGGCATTCTGGGCAATCAGCCCCAGCATTTT TRBV15 . . TRBJ1-5
CSVAEGFYQPQHF TGCAGCGTTGCAGAGGGCTTTTATCAGCCCCAGCATTTT TRBV29-1 . . TRBJ1-5
CASSMGTGIQPQHF TGTGCCAGTAGTATGGGTACAGGGATCCAGCCCCAGCATTTT TRBV19 . . TRBJ1-5
CASSQSEGYGYTF TGTGCCAGCAGCCAAAGCGAGGGCTATGGCTACACCTTC TRBV3-1/TRBV3-2 . . TRBJ1-2
CATLLGVDQPQHF TGTGCCACCCTCCTCGGAGTGGATCAGCCCCAGCATTTT TRBV6-5 . . TRBJ1-5
CASSYEEISNQPQHF TGTGCCAGCAGTTACGAGGAGATTAGCAATCAGCCCCAGCATTTT TRBV6-2/TRBV6-3 . . TRBJ1-5